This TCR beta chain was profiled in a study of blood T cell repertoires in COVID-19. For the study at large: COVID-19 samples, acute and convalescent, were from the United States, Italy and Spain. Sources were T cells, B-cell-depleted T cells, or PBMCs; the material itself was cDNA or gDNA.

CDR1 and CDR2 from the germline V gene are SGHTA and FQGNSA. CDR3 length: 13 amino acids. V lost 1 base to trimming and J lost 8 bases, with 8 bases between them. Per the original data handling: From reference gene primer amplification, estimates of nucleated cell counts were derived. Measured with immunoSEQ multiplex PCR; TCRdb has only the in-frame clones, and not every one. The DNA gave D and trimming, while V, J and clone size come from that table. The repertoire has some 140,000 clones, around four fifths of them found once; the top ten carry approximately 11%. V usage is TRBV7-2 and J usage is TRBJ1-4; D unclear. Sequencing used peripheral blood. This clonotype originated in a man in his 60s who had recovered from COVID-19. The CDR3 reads CASSLGEVEKLFF. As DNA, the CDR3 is TGTGCCAGCAGCTTAGGAGAGGTAGAAAAACTGTTTTTT.